Included here is one T cell receptor beta chain sequence, with context. Its cognate antigen is unknown. The data stem from a study of T cells after yellow fever vaccination. Study overall: SMART-Seq v4 Ultra Low Input prepared the low-cell-number fractions.

TCRdb used MiXCR to reprocess the 5' RACE reads, holding one entry per CDR3 protein. Among 200,000 to 250,000 distinct CDR3 sequences listed, 3% to 3.5% were seen once. The study, taken as a whole, reports: Compared with primary, the secondary response was weaker and peaked at day 5, not 15. Highly abundant clonotypes carried over from the bulk population could end up in FACS-sorted repertoires as contaminants. Overall, a small share of clonotypes was seen in both CD4 and CD8 compartments.

This sequence was found in a man aged 18 to 29 who received the YFV17D yellow fever vaccine. The sample here was CD4+ T cells sorted from PBMCs, taken 10 days after the yellow fever booster vaccination.

The CDR3 protein is CASSQVPGDSPLHF. CDR3 DNA sequence: TGTGCCAGCAGCCAAGTCCCCGGGGATTCACCCCTCCACTTT. This chain uses TRBV3-1 with TRBJ1-6; no definite D call. The CDR3 consists of 14 residues. Trimming removed 1 base at V and 8 bases at J, with 9 bases between. CDR1 and CDR2 (germline): LGHDT, YNNKEL (reference sequence).